One and the same sample provided the 26 T cell receptor beta chains below, sequenced in a study of blood T cell repertoires in COVID-19. TCRdb's table, derived via immunoSEQ multiplex PCR, lists solely in-frame clones and lacks some. The sample shows about 280,000 clones, roughly 89% of them seen only once. The specimen sequenced was peripheral blood. All receptors derive from a woman aged 40-49 years who had recovered from COVID-19.

The V and J genes are TRBV11-2 and TRBJ1-6; D gene ambiguous. The CDR3 contains 16 residues. V lost 5 bases to trimming and J lost 0 bases, with 11 bases between them. Germline V CDR1 and CDR2: SGHAT, FQNNGV. Here the CDR3 DNA reads TGTGCCAGCAGCCCACACGGGAGCTCCTATAATTCACCCCTCCACTTT. Translation gives CASSPHGSSYNSPLHF. Drawing the rest from reference TRBV11-2 and TRBJ1-6, the complete variable domain is EAGVAQSPRYKIIEKRQSVAFWCNPISGHATLYWYQQILGQGPKLLIQFQNNGVVDDSQLPKDRFSAERLKGVDSTLKIQPAKLEDSAVYLCASSPHGSSYNSPLHFGNGTRLTVT.

The rearrangement joins TRBV6-1 to TRBJ2-7; 8 positions match TRBD2. CDR1 is MNHNS, CDR2 SASEGT, per germline. The CDR3 covers 17 residues. Trimming took 0 bases from V and 5 from J; bases not matched to a gene: 12. The CDR3 loop is CASSEARRSGSGHEQYF. The CDR3 DNA reads as TGTGCCAGCAGTGAAGCAAGAAGGAGCGGGAGTGGGCACGAGCAGTACTTC.

V is TRBV18 and J is TRBJ1-1; maybe TRBD1 (6 bases). Trimming pared 6 bases from V and 1 base from J, leaving 12 bases between. The CDR3 totals 14 residues. CDR1 KGHSH and CDR2 LQKENI come from the germline V gene. The CDR3 loop is CASSPRGGNTEAFF. The CDR3 bases are TGTGCCAGCTCCCCGAGGGGGGGGAACACTGAAGCTTTCTTT.

This chain connects TRBV5-1 to TRBJ1-1; D not certain. V shed 4 bases and J shed 1 base, with 11 bases lying between them. The V gene's germline CDR1 is SGHRS and CDR2 YFSETQ. The CDR3 totals 14 residues. The CDR3 sequence: CASSRLEANTEAFF. CDR3 nucleotide sequence: TGCGCCAGCAGCCGCCTAGAAGCGAACACTGAAGCTTTCTTT.

The chain recombines TRBV5-6 with TRBJ2-3; D gene unclear. Trimming stripped 5 bases from V and 2 bases from J, with 15 bases between. The CDR3 runs to 15 residues. The germline V gene encodes CDR1 SGHDT and CDR2 YYEEEE. The CDR3 nucleotides are TGTGCCAGCAGTTTTTCGGTTCTTCCCACAGATACGCAGTATTTT. Amino acid sequence: CASSFSVLPTDTQYF.

The CDR3 bases are TGTGCCAGCAGTTTCGTACAGAAGTGGGGGGACAATGAGCAGTTCTTC. Translated, it gives CASSFVQKWGDNEQFF. The rearrangement joins TRBV28 to TRBJ2-1; tentatively, D is TRBD2 (6 bases). The CDR3 has 16 amino acids. Looked up from germline, CDR1 is MDHEN and CDR2 is SYDVKM. The V end lost 3 bases, the J end lost 5 bases, and 17 bases lay between the germline ends.

The chain recombines TRBV15 with TRBJ1-5; D gene uncertain. V dropped 0 bases and J dropped 3 bases, with 12 bases sitting between them. The CDR3 consists of 16 residues. Germline-derived CDR1 and CDR2 are LNHNV and YYDKDF (reference sequence). The CDR3 here is CATSRDGQIPNQPQHF. The CDR3 DNA is TGTGCCACCAGCAGAGATGGGCAAATTCCCAATCAGCCCCAGCATTTT.

This sequence joins TRBV18 and TRBJ2-1, with a possible D match to TRBD1 (7 bases). The CDR3 consists of 15 residues. Trimming shortened V by 6 bases and J by 7 bases, and 19 bases separated the two germline ends. Germline loops: CDR1 KGHSH, CDR2 LQKENI. The CDR3 DNA reads TGTGCCAGCTCCCTAAGTGGAGGGGGCATAAATGAGCAGTTCTTC. Amino acid sequence: CASSLSGGGINEQFF.

This clone has just a few counts. The chain is built from TRBV5-1 and TRBJ1-2, with 7 bases fitting TRBD1. CDR3 length equals 12 residues. The V and J ends lost 4 bases and 5 bases, in that order; junction bases with no gene match: 2. Per the germline V gene, CDR1 is SGHRS and CDR2 is YFSETQ. The CDR3: CASSRDRYGYTF. The DNA for the CDR3 is TGCGCCAGCAGCCGGGACAGATATGGCTACACCTTC.

A note on this clone: This may come from a read error, since a much larger clone is one base off. The gene calls are TRBV4-2 and TRBJ2-1, with 7 bases that match TRBD2. Germline V gene data show CDR1 as LGHNA and CDR2 as YNFKEQ. The CDR3 covers 16 residues. After removal of 0 bases from V and 3 bases from J, the junction contained 5 bases not matched to a gene. The CDR3 protein is CASSQDWGGNYNEQFF. Written as DNA, the CDR3 is TGTGCCAGCAGCCAAGATTGGGGGGGGAACTACAATGAGCAGTTCTTC.

V and J are TRBV29-1 and TRBJ2-7; 10 positions agree with TRBD1. The CDR3 length is 13 residues. In germline, CDR1 is SQVTM, CDR2 ANQGSEA. The V and J ends lost 4 bases and 0 bases, in that order; junction bases with no gene match: 0. The CDR3 DNA is TGCAGCGTTGGGACAGGGGGCTCCTACGAGCAGTACTTC. Encoded protein: CSVGTGGSYEQYF.

The J gene is TRBJ2-1, the V gene TRBV6-5, with D possibly matching TRBD1 (5 bases). The CDR3 has 13 residues. In germline, CDR1 is MNHEY, CDR2 SVGAGI. Trimming stripped 10 bases from V and 7 bases from J, with 17 bases between. CDR3 in amino acids: CATTRQGGNEQFF. The CDR3 region has the DNA TGTGCCACCACGCGGCAGGGTGGGAATGAGCAGTTCTTC.

This sequence joins TRBV30 and TRBJ1-5; D is unclear. Germline assignment: CDR1 GTSNPN and CDR2 SVGIG (reference sequence). The V end lost 0 bases, the J end lost 4 bases, and 7 bases lay between the germline ends. The CDR3 is 13 residues long. As DNA, the CDR3 is TGTGCCTGGAGTGTACTGCCTAATCAGCCCCAGCATTTT. It codes for CAWSVLPNQPQHF.

The CDR3 region is CASSLRDSKNNEQFF. DNA for the CDR3: TGTGCCAGCAGCCTTCGGGACTCCAAGAACAATGAGCAGTTCTTC. The chain has TRBV9 and TRBJ2-1; D is possibly TRBD2 (6 bases). Germline V lookup: CDR1 SGDLS, CDR2 YYNGEE. CDR3 size: 15 residues. The V end was cut by 4 bases, the J end by 5 bases, with 16 bases between.

The rearrangement uses TRBV5-1 and TRBJ1-6; 8 positions agree with TRBD1. The CDR3 has 13 residues. J lost 11 bases, V lost 4 bases, and 5 bases had no gene match. The germline V gene encodes CDR1 SGHRS and CDR2 YFSETQ. The CDR3 nucleotides read TGCGCCAGCAGCCACGACAGGGGACCACCCCTCCACTTT. Translating it yields CASSHDRGPPLHF.

This rearrangement joins TRBV28 to TRBJ2-1, with a weak D call TRBD2 (5 bases). Trimming shortened V by 3 bases and J by 6 bases, and 6 bases separated the two germline ends. The germline CDR1 and CDR2 sequences are MDHEN and SYDVKM. There are 12 residues in the CDR3. The CDR3 region is CASSFRGNEQFF. The CDR3 DNA reads TGTGCCAGCAGTTTCCGGGGCAATGAGCAGTTCTTC.

This clone was seen a single time. V is TRBV7-3 and J is TRBJ2-7, with D possibly being TRBD1 (5 bases). V dropped 2 bases and J dropped 6 bases, with 11 bases sitting between them. CDR3 length: 13 amino acids. CDR1 SGHTA and CDR2 FQGTGA come from the germline V gene. DNA of the CDR3: TGTGCCAGCAGCTTACAGGGAAGTGGCGAGCAGTACTTC. It is translated as CASSLQGSGEQYF.

The CDR3 bases are TGTGCCAACGGACAGGAGGGTACTGGGGCCAACGTCCTGACTTTC. This gives the protein CANGQEGTGANVLTF. The rearrangement links TRBV2 to TRBJ2-6; TRBD1 is a possible D gene (7 bases). Germline V lookup: CDR1 SNHLY, CDR2 FYNNEI. V was cut by 10 bases and J by 2 bases, with 15 bases left in between. CDR3 size: 15 residues.

The chain combines TRBV29-1 with TRBJ2-5; TRBD2 might be the D (6 bases). The CDR3 extends over 12 amino acids. Germline CDR1 and CDR2: SQVTM and ANQGSEA. V was clipped by 7 bases and J by 9 bases, with 18 bases between them. CDR3 amino acids: CSAGDWGMPQYF. The CDR3 DNA is TGCAGCGCCGGGGACTGGGGGATGCCCCAGTACTTC. The variable domain in full, with the rest retrieved from reference TRBV29-1 and TRBJ2-5, is SAVISQKPSRDICQRGTSLTIQCQVDSQVTMMFWYRQQPGQSLTLIATANQGSEATYESGFVIDKFPISRPNLTFSTLTVSNMSPEDSSIYLCSAGDWGMPQYFGPGTRLLVL.

The rearrangement joins TRBV4-2 to TRBJ2-7, with D maybe TRBD2 (6 bases). Trimming cost V 0 bases and J 2 bases, with 20 bases left between them. Germline loops: CDR1 LGHNA, CDR2 YNFKEQ. The CDR3 loop spans 18 amino acids. This CDR3 reads CASSQEGPPVGGAYEQYF. For the CDR3, the DNA is TGTGCCAGCAGCCAAGAAGGCCCCCCGGTGGGGGGAGCCTACGAGCAGTACTTC.

This clone was recorded only once. This chain links TRBV11-3 with TRBJ2-3; 8 bases map to TRBD2. V lost 6 bases, J lost 3 bases, and 8 bases stayed unmatched. Germline loops: CDR1 SGHNT, CDR2 YENEEA. CDR3 size: 15 residues. CDR3 nucleotides: TGTGCCAGCAGTTCAGGAGCGGGAGAAACAGATACGCAGTATTTT. Translation gives CASSSGAGETDTQYF.

This chain joins TRBV29-1 and TRBJ2-2, with 8 bases fitting TRBD2. The ends lost 6 bases at V and 4 bases at J; junction bases unmatched: 10. The CDR3 spans 15 residues. Per germline, CDR1 SQVTM and CDR2 ANQGSEA. The chain's CDR3 is CSVRRAGGVTGELFF. The DNA of the CDR3 is TGCAGCGTGCGGCGGGCGGGAGGAGTCACCGGGGAGCTGTTTTTT.

V gene TRBV5-1 combines with J gene TRBJ2-1; 13 bases match TRBD2. The J segment lost 5 bases and the V segment lost 4 bases, leaving 6 bases of the junction unmatched. The CDR3 covers 16 residues. Germline lookup yields CDR1 SGHRS and CDR2 YFSETQ. This CDR3 is CASSRGLAGRDNEQFF. The CDR3, as DNA: TGCGCCAGCAGCCGGGGACTAGCGGGGCGAGACAATGAGCAGTTCTTC.

The chain employs TRBV30 and TRBJ2-2, with 9 bases fitting TRBD2. The germline CDR1 and CDR2 sequences are GTSNPN and SVGIG (reference sequence). With 2 bases clipped from V and 9 bases from J, the junction kept 16 bases outside the gene matches. The CDR3 length is 17 residues. The CDR3 is CAWSNAREGLSGRELFF. The CDR3 DNA sequence: TGTGCCTGGAGTAACGCGCGGGAGGGCCTAAGTGGCCGGGAGCTGTTTTTT.

CDR3 bases: TGCAGCGTTGAAGGGGCGGCTAGCGGGAGTACAGATACGCAGTATTTT. Translating it yields CSVEGAASGSTDTQYF. The V gene is TRBV29-1, the J gene TRBJ2-3; 10 bases fit TRBD2. The CDR3 is 16 residues long. The ends lost 1 base at V and 3 bases at J; junction bases unmatched: 7. Looked up from germline, CDR1 is SQVTM and CDR2 is ANQGSEA.

The chain recombines TRBV6-1 with TRBJ2-7, with TRBD1 as a possible D gene (6 bases). Between the trimmed V and J ends, which lost 3 bases and 4 bases, there was a span of 13 bases. Germline lookup yields CDR1 MNHNS and CDR2 SASEGT. The CDR3 totals 14 residues. The DNA for the CDR3 is TGTGCCAGCAGTGACCGGACAGCTCCGTACGAGCAGTACTTC. Encoded protein: CASSDRTAPYEQYF.